The rows below give T cell receptor beta chains drawn from one sample of a study of graft-versus-host responses after intestinal transplantation. Profiling relied on immunoSEQ multiplex PCR, and the TCRdb table lists in-frame clones only, not all of them. The table shows about 19,000 clones, with around 90% occurring only once. This sample comprised PBMCs, obtained about 350 days after transplant. Receptors originate from a human patient who received an intestinal transplant, so some T cells may come from the graft donor. Each CDR3 is given with its conserved first and last residue. A D gene is named only where the DNA matches it firmly. A row's size may be missing; if present it is once, few, many or a size class.

D	J	V	size	DNA	CDR3
.	TRBJ2-2	TRBV7-3	.	TGTGCCAGCAGCTTAAATTCGGCGGGGGCGGACGGGGAGCTGTTTTTT	CASSLNSAGADGELFF
.	TRBJ1-1	TRBV5-4	.	TGTGCCAGCAGCTTCAATAAAGGGACCACTGAAGCTTTCTTT	CASSFNKGTTEAFF
.	TRBJ2-3	TRBV18	.	TGTGCCAGCTCACCCGAAATATACAAGACAGATACGCAGTATTTT	CASSPEIYKTDTQYF
TRBD2	TRBJ2-3	TRBV4-1	.	TGCGCCAGCAGCCTGACTAGCGGGGGGGCCTCGGATACGCAGTATTTT	CASSLTSGGASDTQYF
.	TRBJ2-5	TRBV4-1	once	TGCGCCAGCAGCCAAACTTCCCGCAGACAAGAGACCCAGTACTTC	CASSQTSRRQETQYF
.	TRBJ2-5	TRBV7-6	.	TGTGCCAGCAGCTTAGTAGAGACCCAGTACTTC	CASSLVETQYF
.	TRBJ1-5	TRBV5-6	.	TGTGCCAGCAGCATCGGGGCCTTGATATTCCGGAGCAATCAGCCCCAGCATTTT	CASSIGALIFRSNQPQHF
.	TRBJ2-7	TRBV7-3	few	TGTGCCAGCAGCTTACAGCGGGACAGCTCCTACGAGCAGTACTTC	CASSLQRDSSYEQYF
TRBD1	TRBJ2-7	TRBV11-2	.	TGTGCCAGCAGCCTTGGACAGGCTTTCTACGAGCAGTACTTC	CASSLGQAFYEQYF
.	TRBJ1-6	TRBV4-1	.	TGCGCCAGCAGCCAAGATAAGGAATGGAGCTCCTATAATTCACCCCTCCACTTT	CASSQDKEWSSYNSPLHF
.	TRBJ1-2	TRBV11-2	.	TGTGCCAGCAGCTTGTGGGTCGGGGCTTATGGCTACACCTTC	CASSLWVGAYGYTF
.	TRBJ1-2	TRBV10-3	.	TGTGCCACCAACCTCGCAGGGAGAGATGTCGATGGCTACACCTTC	CATNLAGRDVDGYTF
.	TRBJ2-7	TRBV6-1	few	TGTGCCAGCAGTGATCTAATCCACGAGCAGTACTTC	CASSDLIHEQYF
.	TRBJ2-3	TRBV14	.	TGTGCCAGCAGCCCCATCACCAGGGGATTCGTTACAGATACGCAGTATTTT	CASSPITRGFVTDTQYF
TRBD2	TRBJ2-7	TRBV7-2	.	TGTGCCAGCAGCTTAGCAGGGACTAGCGGGACCTACGAGCAGTACTTC	CASSLAGTSGTYEQYF
TRBD1	TRBJ2-7	TRBV29-1	once	TGCAGTGTTGAAGACGGCAGGGGGCCAGAGCAGTACTTC	CSVEDGRGPEQYF
.	TRBJ2-2	TRBV29-1	.	TGCAGCGTTGTATCGGACAGGAACACCGGGGAGCTGTTTTTT	CSVVSDRNTGELFF
.	TRBJ2-1	TRBV2	.	TGTGCCAGCAGTAGAGACAGCTTCAATTACAATGAGCAGTTCTTC	CASSRDSFNYNEQFF
.	TRBJ2-7	TRBV6-5	.	TGTGCCAGCAGTTACGCCAGTCACGACCCCCGCTACGAGCAGTACTTC	CASSYASHDPRYEQYF
.	TRBJ1-3	TRBV18	once	TGTGCCAGCTCACCACAGGGGAGGAGAAACACCATATATTTT	CASSPQGRRNTIYF
.	TRBJ1-1	TRBV6-5	.	TGTGCCAGCAGTACCCGGACGGTGAACACTGAAGCTTTCTTT	CASSTRTVNTEAFF
TRBD2	TRBJ2-7	TRBV4-2	.	TGTGCCAGCAGCCAAGATCCTAGCGGGGGGGCCTACGAGCAGTACTTC	CASSQDPSGGAYEQYF
.	TRBJ1-3	TRBV7-8	.	TGTGCCAGCAGCTTAGGGGCCCAAGGGTGGGGCTTTTCTGGAAACACCATATATTTT	CASSLGAQGWGFSGNTIYF
TRBD2	TRBJ2-7	TRBV2	.	TGTGCCGGCCAGGGTAGCGGGAGGAACTTTAAATTC	CAGQGSGRNFKF
.	TRBJ2-7	TRBV27	.	TGTGCCAGCAGTTTAACCCCGGGCCAACTCTCCTACGAGCAGTACTTC	CASSLTPGQLSYEQYF
TRBD1	TRBJ2-1	TRBV6-4	.	TGTGCCAGCAGTGAAGTCGAGACAGGGGGCAATGAGCAGTTCTTC	CASSEVETGGNEQFF
.	TRBJ1-1	TRBV18	.	TGTGCCAGCTCACCTCGGACAGAGTTCACTGAAGCTTTCTTT	CASSPRTEFTEAFF
TRBD1	TRBJ1-1	TRBV7-3	.	TGTGCCAGCAGCCCGCGGGGACAGGCGAACACTGAAGCTTTCTTT	CASSPRGQANTEAFF
TRBD1	TRBJ1-4	TRBV5-4	.	TGTGCCAGCAGCTTTTGGGGACAGGGACGTGGTGAAAAACTGTTTTTT	CASSFWGQGRGEKLFF
.	TRBJ2-7	TRBV5-1	.	TGCGCCAGCAGCTTGCAGGGTGGGGGAGGATACGAGCAGTACTTC	CASSLQGGGGYEQYF
.	TRBJ1-1	TRBV7-2	few	TGTGCCAGCAGCCCTAGTGGGGGACAGAACACTGAAGCTTTCTTT	CASSPSGGQNTEAFF
.	TRBJ2-7	TRBV4-1	.	TGCGCCAGCAGCCAAGACAACTCCTACGAGCAGTACTTC	CASSQDNSYEQYF
TRBD2	TRBJ2-3	TRBV4-1	.	TGCGCCAGCAGCCAACGCCCTAGCGGCCCGACAGATACGCAGTATTTT	CASSQRPSGPTDTQYF
TRBD2	TRBJ2-1	TRBV7-2	.	TGTGCCAGCAGCTTATTCGGGAGGGCCGCCAATGAGCAGTTCTTC	CASSLFGRAANEQFF
TRBD1	TRBJ1-1	TRBV5-4	.	TGTGCCAGCAGCTCAGGGGGGGGGTTGAACACTGAAGCTTTCTTT	CASSSGGGLNTEAFF